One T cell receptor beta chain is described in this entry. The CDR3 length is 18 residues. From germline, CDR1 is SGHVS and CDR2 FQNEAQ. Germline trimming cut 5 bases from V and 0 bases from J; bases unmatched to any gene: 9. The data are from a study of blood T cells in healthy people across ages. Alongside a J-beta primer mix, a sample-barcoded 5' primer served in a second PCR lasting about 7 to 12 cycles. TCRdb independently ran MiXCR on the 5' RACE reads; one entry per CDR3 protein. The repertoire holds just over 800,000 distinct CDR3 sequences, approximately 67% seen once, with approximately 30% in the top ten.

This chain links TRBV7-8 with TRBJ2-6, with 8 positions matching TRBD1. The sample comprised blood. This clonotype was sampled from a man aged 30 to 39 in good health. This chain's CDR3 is CASSPDGTGSSGANVLTF. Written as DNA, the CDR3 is TGTGCCAGCAGCCCAGACGGGACAGGCTCCTCTGGGGCCAACGTCCTGACTTTC.